The 29 T cell receptor beta chains below were found in one sample sequenced in a study of type 1 regulatory T cells. The antigens of these receptors remain unknown. MiXCR, run by TCRdb on the reads, gives a single entry per CDR3 protein. The sample holds 55,000 to 65,000 distinct CDR3 sequences, 55% to 65% seen once. Sequencing input: cultured non-Tr1 T cells, either the whole culture or a sorted T cell fraction (not recorded which). All receptors derive from a human donor in good health.

J is TRBJ1-3 and V is TRBV20-1; 10 bases are shared with TRBD1. Per germline, CDR1 DFQATT and CDR2 SNEGSKA (reference sequence). The CDR3 is 18 residues long. V was clipped by 5 bases and J by 1 base; unmatched bases: 14. This CDR3 reads CSARLSGTGEKSGNTIYF. CDR3 bases: TGCAGTGCTCGATTATCCGGGACAGGGGAAAAGTCTGGAAACACCATATATTTT.

The CDR3, as DNA: TGTGCCAGCAGTCGACAGGGAGATGAAAAACTGTTTTTT. It codes for CASSRQGDEKLFF. The chain joins TRBV5-4 to TRBJ1-4; 7 bases fit TRBD1. Per germline, CDR1 SGHNT and CDR2 YYREEE (reference sequence). The CDR3 totals 13 residues. V lost 5 bases, J lost 6 bases, and 4 bases stayed unmatched.

The chain has TRBV20-1 and TRBJ2-7, with D possibly TRBD2 on 7 matching bases. Per the germline V gene, CDR1 is DFQATT and CDR2 is SNEGSKA (reference sequence). This CDR3 comprises 16 residues. Trimming took off 0 bases at V and 3 bases at J, with 18 bases between the two ends. CDR3 sequence: CSARDVGLRGGYEQYF. The CDR3 DNA follows: TGCAGTGCTAGAGATGTGGGACTGAGGGGGGGCTACGAGCAGTACTTC.

The chain recombines TRBV19 with TRBJ2-4, with 8 bases fitting TRBD2. CDR3 length equals 15 residues. Germline trimming cut 3 bases from V and 8 bases from J; bases unmatched to any gene: 9. From germline, CDR1 is LNHDA and CDR2 SQIVND (reference sequence). The DNA of the CDR3 is TGTGCCAGTAGTATTGGAGGACTAGCTTTGGACATTCAGTACTTC. It codes for CASSIGGLALDIQYF.

Regarding this clonotype: Mismatch with germline at one junction end may stem from a read error. The V call is TRBV12-5, the J call TRBJ1-1; 7 nucleotides agree with TRBD1. The CDR3 length is 18 residues. Germline V gives CDR1 LGHNT, CDR2 FRNRAP. CDR3 coding DNA: TGTGCTAGTGGTTTGCTACGAGCAGGGGGGGACATGAACACTGAAGTTTTCTTT. It yields the protein CASGLLRAGGDMNTEVFF.

This chain connects TRBV6-1 to TRBJ2-1; D may be TRBD1 (6 bases). The CDR3 loop spans 19 amino acids. V was trimmed by 6 bases and J by 0 bases, leaving 24 bases between them. The germline CDR1 and CDR2 sequences are MNHNS and SASEGT. CDR3 residues: CASSDTLGGTTSSYNEQFF. The CDR3 coding sequence is TGTGCCAGCAGCGATACCTTAGGGGGTACTACCAGCTCCTACAATGAGCAGTTCTTC.

This clonotype has just a few counts. The chain couples TRBV20-1 to TRBJ2-1, with 7 bases fitting TRBD2. The CDR3 runs to 13 residues. Germline V gene lookup returns CDR1 DFQATT and CDR2 SNEGSKA (reference sequence). V was clipped by 5 bases and J by 6 bases; unmatched bases: 7. CDR3 region: CSAETGTTNEQFF. The CDR3 coding sequence is TGCAGTGCTGAAACCGGGACTACCAATGAGCAGTTCTTC.

This chain joins TRBV20-1 and TRBJ1-2; D not resolved. The ends were cut back, 5 bases at V and 1 base at J, with 11 bases in the middle. Germline CDR1 and CDR2: DFQATT and SNEGSKA (reference sequence). CDR3 length equals 13 residues. This chain's CDR3 is CSAVTAGNYGYTF. The DNA for the CDR3 is TGCAGTGCTGTCACGGCCGGTAACTATGGCTACACCTTC.

CDR3 DNA: TGCAGTGCCGGTCCGGGACTAGCGGAAAAAAACATTCAGTACTTC. Translating gives CSAGPGLAEKNIQYF. The chain combines TRBV20-1 with TRBJ2-4; 11 bases fit TRBD2. This CDR3 has 15 amino acids. Germline CDR1 is DFQATT and CDR2 is SNEGSKA (reference sequence). V was clipped by 6 bases and J by 4 bases; unmatched bases: 8.

The chain employs TRBV6-1 and TRBJ2-7; possible D gene TRBD2, 6 bases. The germline V gene encodes CDR1 MNHNS and CDR2 SASEGT. Trimming pared 6 bases from V and 2 bases from J, leaving 17 bases between. This CDR3 comprises 15 residues. CDR3 residues: CASSLLALAAYEQYF. The CDR3 DNA follows: TGTGCCAGCAGCCTCCTTGCACTAGCAGCCTACGAGCAGTACTTC.

This clonotype was seen a few times. The rearrangement links TRBV4-1 to TRBJ2-3; D is ambiguous. Germline V gene lookup returns CDR1 MGHRA and CDR2 YSYEKL. This CDR3 has 14 amino acids. With 3 bases removed from V and 5 bases from J, the gap between germline ends came to 12 bases. CDR3 sequence reads: CASSHPSLGDTQYF. For the CDR3, the DNA is TGCGCCAGCAGCCATCCGAGTTTAGGAGATACGCAGTATTTT.

This chain links TRBV5-5 with TRBJ2-3, with unresolved D. With 4 bases removed from V and 10 bases from J, the gap between germline ends came to 16 bases. CDR1 and CDR2 from the germline V gene are SGHKS and YYEKEE (reference sequence). The CDR3 extends over 13 amino acids. CDR3 DNA: TGTGCCAGCAGCGCAGCTCTAGAGTTGTCGCAGTATTTT. Translated, it gives CASSAALELSQYF. Full variable domain (rest looked up from reference TRBV5-5 and TRBJ2-3): DAGVTQSPTHLIKTRGQQVTLRCSPISGHKSVSWYQQVLGQGPQFIFQYYEKEERGRGNFPDRFSARQFPNYSSELNVNALLLGDSALYLCASSAALELSQYFGPGTRLTVL.

The chain combines TRBV3-1 with TRBJ2-7, with no clear D. V lost 2 bases and J 2 bases, leaving 4 bases between the germline ends. The CDR3 is 12 amino acids. Germline V gene lookup returns CDR1 LGHDT and CDR2 YNNKEL (reference sequence). The CDR3 bases are TGTGCCAGCAGCCAATGGCCCTACGAGCAGTACTTC. Translating gives CASSQWPYEQYF.

The gene calls are TRBV7-2 and TRBJ2-3; D unresolved. Trimming shortened V by 1 base and J by 3 bases, and 14 bases separated the two germline ends. This CDR3 has 16 residues. Germline V lookup: CDR1 SGHTA, CDR2 FQGNSA. The CDR3 nucleotides read TGTGCCAGCAGCTTAGATGTTAGAGGAAGGACAGATACGCAGTATTTT. Its translation: CASSLDVRGRTDTQYF.

Within the sample, this clonotype is medium-sized. The CDR3 sequence is CASALTSDTQYF. CDR3 nucleotides: TGTGCCAGCGCCCTCACGTCAGATACGCAGTATTTT. J is TRBJ2-3 and V is TRBV6-1; D remains ambiguous. The CDR3 loop spans 12 amino acids. Germline CDR1 and CDR2: MNHNS and SASEGT. The ends were cut back, 8 bases at V and 4 bases at J, with 10 bases in the middle.

The J gene is TRBJ1-5, the V gene TRBV30, with D uncertain. CDR1 and CDR2 from the germline V gene are GTSNPN and SVGIG (reference sequence). The CDR3 has 11 residues. Trimming pared 2 bases from V and 6 bases from J, leaving 5 bases between. CDR3 protein: CAWSKGQPQHF. CDR3 in DNA: TGTGCCTGGAGTAAGGGTCAGCCCCAGCATTTT.

The CDR3 loop reads CASSYRDYEQYF. Written as DNA, the CDR3 is TGTGCCAGCAGCTACCGGGACTACGAGCAGTACTTC. The rearrangement links TRBV11-2 to TRBJ2-7; perhaps TRBD2 as D (5 bases). Germline V CDR1 and CDR2: SGHAT, FQNNGV. Trimming removed 4 bases at V and 3 bases at J, with 7 bases between. There are 12 residues in the CDR3.

The chain uses TRBV29-1 and TRBJ2-1, with D maybe TRBD1 (6 bases). The CDR3 spans 14 residues. Germline CDR1 SQVTM, CDR2 ANQGSEA. Trimming stripped 1 base from V and 3 bases from J, with 10 bases between. CDR3 nucleotide sequence: TGCAGCGTTGAAGCCCTGGACAGCTACAATGAGCAGTTCTTC. This encodes CSVEALDSYNEQFF.

The gene calls are TRBV5-1 and TRBJ2-7; 7 nucleotides line up with TRBD1. With 4 bases clipped from V and 2 bases from J, the junction kept 9 bases outside the gene matches. Germline CDR1 and CDR2: SGHRS and YFSETQ. The CDR3 extends over 15 amino acids. As DNA, the CDR3 is TGCGCCAGCAGCGGCCCCGGGACAGAAACCTACGAGCAGTACTTC. This sequence encodes CASSGPGTETYEQYF.

This clonotype was seen only once. This chain links TRBV24-1 with TRBJ2-5; 9 bases fit TRBD1. V trimming: 7 bases; J trimming: 4 bases; junction bases outside the gene matches: 9. Germline CDR1 is KGHDR and CDR2 is SFDVKD. The CDR3 has 15 residues. The CDR3 reads CATSREQGAGETQYF. CDR3 bases: TGTGCCACCAGCAGAGAACAGGGGGCGGGAGAGACCCAGTACTTC.

Concerning this clonotype itself: This CDR3 fails to terminate in the conserved phenylalanine or tryptophan, so it likely reflects a read error. The chain is built from TRBV2 and TRBJ2-7; D not resolved. Trimming removed 1 base at V and 0 bases at J, with 7 bases between. This CDR3 comprises 14 residues. The germline V gene has CDR1 SNHLY and CDR2 FYNNEI. CDR3 amino acids: CASSEGSLSYEQYA. The CDR3 DNA is TGTGCCAGCAGTGAAGGCAGCCTCTCCTACGAGCAGTACGCC.

This clonotype was observed a single time. The rearrangement joins TRBV12-3 or TRBV12-4 to TRBJ1-5; 10 bases are a match to TRBD1. Unmatched junction bases numbered 6, after V lost 6 bases and J lost 4 bases. There are 15 residues in the CDR3. CDR3 sequence: CASRKTGGVNQPQHF. Here the CDR3 DNA reads TGTGCCAGCAGAAAGACAGGGGGCGTGAATCAGCCCCAGCATTTT.

The rearrangement joins TRBV27 to TRBJ2-7; D is undetermined. Trimming removed 5 bases from V and 6 bases from J, with 11 bases in between. The CDR3 is 12 amino acids. The germline V gene encodes CDR1 MNHEY and CDR2 SMNVEV (reference sequence). CDR3 coding DNA: TGTGCCAGCAGTGGACCCCTACGCGAGCAGTACTTC. Translation: CASSGPLREQYF.

On this clonotype: At one boundary the junction diverges from the germline segment, which might be a read error. V is TRBV20-1 and J is TRBJ2-1; D may be TRBD1 or TRBD2 (6 bases each). This CDR3 is 16 amino acids long. Germline assignment: CDR1 DFQATT and CDR2 SNEGSKA (reference sequence). CDR3 nucleotides: TGCAGTGCTAGGGGGGCCGGGGGCGGGTCCTACAATGAGCAGTTCTTT. The encoded protein is CSARGAGGGSYNEQFF.

This chain uses TRBV12-3 or TRBV12-4 with TRBJ2-7; 8 bases map to TRBD1. This CDR3 is built from 14 residues. V lost 4 bases, J lost 2 bases, and 4 bases stayed unmatched. The CDR3 DNA reads TGTGCCAGCAGTTCACAGGGGGGCGCCTACGAGCAGTACTTC. Its translation is CASSSQGGAYEQYF.

This clonotype was observed a handful of times. The CDR3 sequence is CASGSGGASNQPQHF. The CDR3 region has the DNA TGTGCCAGCGGATCCGGGGGCGCGAGCAATCAGCCCCAGCATTTT. This chain links TRBV2 with TRBJ1-5; perhaps TRBD1 as D (6 bases). Germline loops: CDR1 SNHLY, CDR2 FYNNEI. V was pared by 8 bases and J by 1 base, with 15 bases between. There are 15 residues in the CDR3.

This clonotype was counted only a few times. The CDR3 reads CSAIEGGYYDEQYF. Here the CDR3 DNA reads TGCAGTGCCATCGAGGGGGGGTACTACGACGAGCAGTACTTC. The gene calls are TRBV20-1 and TRBJ2-7, with a weak D call TRBD2 (7 bases). Looked up from germline, CDR1 is DFQATT and CDR2 is SNEGSKA (reference sequence). This CDR3 contains 14 residues. V was shortened by 6 bases and J by 5 bases, with 20 bases between the two germline ends.

The rearrangement joins TRBV11-2 to TRBJ2-1, with TRBD1 matching 8 bases. The CDR3 spans 15 residues. CDR1 and CDR2 (germline): SGHAT, FQNNGV. Trimming at V came to 2 bases and at J to 6 bases, leaving 6 bases not matched to a gene. DNA of the CDR3: TGTGCCAGCAGCTTAATGGGACAGGCCCCCAATGAGCAGTTCTTC. Residues: CASSLMGQAPNEQFF.

This chain links TRBV7-3 with TRBJ2-3; D uncertain. V gave up 5 bases and J gave up 4 bases, with 10 bases separating them. Germline CDR1 SGHTA, CDR2 FQGTGA. This CDR3 contains 13 residues. The CDR3 sequence is CASSPSPSDTQYF. The CDR3 DNA is TGTGCCAGCAGCCCCTCGCCATCAGATACGCAGTATTTT.